Listed below are T cell receptor beta chains from one sample, sequenced in a study of T-cell memory formation after mild COVID-19. TCRdb recomputed calls from the 5' RACE reads with MiXCR, one row per CDR3 protein. This table holds about 250,000 distinct CDR3 sequences, approximately 15% found once. Input material: PBMCs or a T cell subset sorted from them (not recorded which). The source is an adult woman who had mild COVID-19 (a few samples of this study predate the infection). Cell type and time point are not known. The CDR3 runs from the conserved cysteine through the conserved F or W. A D gene is named only where the DNA matches it firmly. Expanded clones get a size class; other rows say once, few or many, or leave the size out.

>NA|TRBV21-1|TRBJ2-5|NA
CASTSNRGDSQETQYF
TGTGCCAGCACCTCGAACAGGGGGGATTCTCAAGAGACCCAGTACTTC
>few|TRBV5-5|TRBJ2-3|NA
CASSLGNHHSTDTQYF
TGTGCCAGCAGTTTGGGGAACCACCACTCCACAGATACGCAGTATTTT
>NA|TRBV12-3/TRBV12-4|TRBJ1-2|NA
CASSFGGGPGSGYTF
TGTGCCAGCAGTTTTGGGGGTGGACCAGGCTCTGGCTACACCTTC
>many|TRBV16|TRBJ2-7|TRBD2
CASSPRLAGYEQYF
TGTGCCAGCAGCCCCAGACTAGCGGGCTACGAGCAGTACTTC
>NA|TRBV24-1|TRBJ2-3|TRBD2
CATSDWRASGGTQYF
TGTGCCACCAGTGATTGGAGGGCTAGCGGAGGTACGCAGTATTTT
>NA|TRBV13|TRBJ2-7|TRBD1
CASSSRDRGTYEQYF
TGTGCCAGCAGCTCGCGGGACAGGGGTACCTACGAGCAGTACTTC
>many|TRBV10-3|TRBJ2-7|NA
CAISDSVTLEQYF
TGTGCCATCAGTGATTCTGTGACATTGGAGCAGTACTTC
>few|TRBV3-1|TRBJ1-5|NA
CASSQGKGGRGSNQPQHF
TGTGCCAGCAGCCAAGGGAAAGGGGGGCGGGGGAGCAATCAGCCCCAGCATTTT
>few|TRBV29-1|TRBJ2-3|NA
CSVESAVSTDTQYF
TGCAGCGTTGAATCTGCGGTTAGCACAGATACGCAGTATTTT
>few|TRBV7-8|TRBJ2-1|TRBD2
CASSPNRLAGGHEQFF
TGTGCCAGCAGCCCTAATCGACTAGCGGGAGGGCATGAGCAGTTCTTC
>few|TRBV5-1|TRBJ2-5|TRBD1
CASRPGTAQETQYF
TGCGCCAGCAGGCCCGGGACAGCCCAAGAGACCCAGTACTTC
>few|TRBV3-1|TRBJ2-3|TRBD2
CASSLAGTSNTDTQYF
TGTGCCAGCAGCCTAGCCGGGACTAGCAACACAGATACGCAGTATTTT
>few|TRBV6-6|TRBJ1-1|NA
CASTPMVGEAFF
TGTGCCAGCACCCCTATGGTAGGGGAAGCTTTCTTT
>NA|TRBV12-3/TRBV12-4|TRBJ2-1|NA
CASSLVSFNEQFF
TGTGCCAGCAGTTTAGTGTCCTTCAATGAGCAGTTCTTC
>NA|TRBV7-9|TRBJ1-3|NA
CASSPYGRQTGNTIYF
TGTGCCAGCAGCCCCTACGGCCGCCAAACTGGAAACACCATATATTTT
>NA|TRBV5-4|TRBJ2-3|TRBD2
CASGIGVAGGRGTDTQYF
TGTGCCAGCGGCATAGGGGTAGCGGGAGGGCGGGGCACAGATACGCAGTATTTT
>NA|TRBV7-9|TRBJ1-5|NA
CASTAGDQPQHF
TGTGCCAGCACCGCAGGGGATCAGCCCCAGCATTTT
>NA|TRBV12-3/TRBV12-4|TRBJ2-7|TRBD2
CASSLSGGATSYEQYF
TGTGCCAGCAGTCTCAGCGGGGGGGCCACCTCCTACGAGCAGTACTTC
>few|TRBV20-1|TRBJ2-7|NA
CSASAGTRGGEQYF
TGCAGTGCGTCCGCCGGGACCCGCGGCGGCGAGCAGTACTTC
>few|TRBV10-3|TRBJ1-1|NA
CAISVVADTEAFF
TGTGCCATCAGTGTGGTTGCGGACACTGAAGCTTTCTTT
>NA|TRBV6-2/TRBV6-3|TRBJ2-3|TRBD2
CASSYELAGDFTDTQYF
TGTGCCAGCAGTTACGAGTTAGCGGGGGATTTCACAGATACGCAGTATTTT
>many|TRBV12-3/TRBV12-4|TRBJ1-5|TRBD1
CASSLGQGMGQPQHF
TGTGCCAGCAGTCTGGGACAGGGTATGGGTCAGCCCCAGCATTTT
>NA|TRBV25-1|TRBJ1-1|TRBD1
CASSDLKTGDYTEAFF
TGTGCCAGCAGTGACTTAAAGACAGGGGATTACACTGAAGCTTTCTTT
>many|TRBV20-1|TRBJ2-2|NA
CSASPVPSGELFF
TGCAGTGCTAGCCCCGTCCCCTCCGGGGAGCTGTTTTTT
>NA|TRBV6-6|TRBJ2-5|TRBD2
CASRAGGGETQYF
TGTGCCAGCAGAGCGGGAGGGGGAGAGACCCAGTACTTC
>NA|TRBV6-4|TRBJ1-1|TRBD1
CASKWDRVGDTEAFF
TGTGCCAGCAAATGGGACAGGGTCGGGGACACTGAAGCTTTCTTT
>few|TRBV24-1|TRBJ2-5|TRBD1
CATSDQTGVAETQYF
TGTGCCACCAGTGATCAGACAGGGGTGGCAGAGACCCAGTACTTC
>many|TRBV28|TRBJ2-6|NA
CASSTDFMIWGANVLTF
TGTGCCAGCAGCACCGACTTCATGATCTGGGGGGCCAACGTCCTGACTTTC
>NA|TRBV29-1|TRBJ2-7|TRBD1
CSVEARDRGYEQYF
TGCAGCGTTGAAGCTCGGGACAGGGGTTACGAGCAGTACTTC
>NA|TRBV18|TRBJ2-7|NA
CASSPLPPQLWGYEQYF
TGTGCCAGCTCACCATTACCCCCGCAACTGTGGGGCTACGAGCAGTACTTC
>NA|TRBV11-2|TRBJ2-4|NA
CASSLVTGRTKNIQYF
TGTGCCAGCAGCTTAGTTACAGGGAGGACCAAAAACATTCAGTACTTC
>many|TRBV6-2/TRBV6-3|TRBJ2-7|TRBD1
CASSYGAGGSYEQYF
TGTGCCAGCAGTTACGGTGCAGGGGGCTCCTACGAGCAGTACTTC
>NA|TRBV6-2/TRBV6-3|TRBJ1-1|NA
CASSYSQRSSTEAFF
TGTGCCAGCAGTTACTCCCAGAGAAGTTCAACTGAAGCTTTCTTT
>few|TRBV12-3/TRBV12-4|TRBJ1-4|TRBD1
CASSLVQGGVNEKLFF
TGTGCCAGCAGTTTAGTGCAGGGGGGGGTTAATGAAAAACTGTTTTTT
>many|TRBV9|TRBJ2-1|NA
CASSPSDWKDEQFF
TGTGCCAGCAGCCCTTCGGACTGGAAGGATGAGCAGTTCTTC
>few|TRBV27|TRBJ1-5|NA
CASSRSQGPRYQPQHF
TGTGCCAGCAGTCGGAGTCAGGGGCCGCGGTATCAGCCCCAGCATTTT
>many|TRBV18|TRBJ2-1|TRBD2
CASSRRDSGSFYEQFF
TGTGCCAGCTCCCGTCGTGATAGCGGGAGTTTCTATGAGCAGTTCTTC
>few|TRBV7-7|TRBJ2-1|NA
CASSLIDGGPYNEQFF
TGTGCTAGCAGCTTAATTGACGGAGGCCCCTACAATGAGCAGTTCTTC
>NA|TRBV6-6|TRBJ2-3|TRBD2
CASSYGTSDTDTQYF
TGTGCCAGCAGTTACGGGACTAGTGACACAGATACGCAGTATTTT
>few|TRBV20-1|TRBJ2-7|NA
CSAKKMTGEQYF
TGCAGTGCTAAAAAAATGACGGGCGAGCAGTACTTC
>NA|TRBV7-9|TRBJ2-5|NA
CASSSQRGAGETQYF
TGTGCCAGCAGCTCCCAAAGGGGGGCCGGGGAGACCCAGTACTTC
>NA|TRBV7-2|TRBJ2-1|NA
CASSLGELRVNEQFF
TGTGCCAGCAGCTTAGGAGAGCTCAGGGTCAATGAGCAGTTCTTC